The rows below give T cell receptor beta chains drawn from one sample of a study of molecular identifiers for immune sequencing clone quantification. TCRdb redid the calling of the PCR reads with MiXCR, one entry per CDR3 protein. The sample has about half a million distinct CDR3 sequences; roughly 25% are singletons. Sequencing was carried out using naive CD8+ T cells from blood, with Jurkat cell RNA spiked in. The source of these receptors is a human donor in good health. Some libraries in this study had Jurkat cell RNA spiked in. The CDR3 runs from the conserved cysteine through the conserved F or W. A D gene is named only where the DNA matches it firmly. Clone size is not always given. Where it is, it says once, few, many or a class for expanded clones.

TRBV20-1	.	.	TRBJ2-7	CSARDFGTSYEQYF	TGCAGTGCTAGAGATTTCGGGACCTCCTACGAGCAGTACTTC
TRBV5-4	.	.	TRBJ2-7	CASSDPGTYEQYF	TGTGCCAGCAGTGACCCAGGAACCTACGAGCAGTACTTC
TRBV2	.	many	TRBJ1-1	CASSEWAGSNTEAFF	TGTGCCAGCAGTGAATGGGCAGGGTCGAACACTGAAGCTTTCTTT
TRBV5-5	.	few	TRBJ1-1	CASSLDYRDYFSEAFF	TGTGCCAGCAGCTTGGACTACAGGGATTATTTCTCTGAAGCTTTCTTT
TRBV28	.	few	TRBJ1-4	CASSPQGFATNEKLFF	TGTGCCAGCAGTCCCCAGGGCTTTGCAACTAATGAAAAACTGTTTTTT
TRBV7-2	TRBD2	.	TRBJ2-3	CASCTGTSGWSDTQYF	TGTGCCAGCTGCACAGGGACTAGCGGTTGGTCTGATACGCAGTATTTT
TRBV7-8	.	.	TRBJ2-3	CASSFGNPTDSQYF	TGTGCCAGCAGCTTCGGGAATCCCACAGATTCGCAGTATTTT
TRBV6-4	.	.	TRBJ1-1	CASSEGLTTEAFF	TGTGCCAGCAGTGAAGGGTTAACGACTGAAGCTTTCTTT
TRBV7-6	.	many	TRBJ1-1	CASSLTAGSEPEAFF	TGTGCCAGCAGCTTAACGGCAGGGTCGGAGCCTGAAGCTTTCTTT
TRBV5-1	.	.	TRBJ2-5	CASSPVVYQETQYF	TGCGCCAGCAGCCCCGTAGTGTACCAAGAGACCCAGTACTTC
TRBV6-1	.	few	TRBJ1-1	CASSGQGLTEAFF	TGTGCCAGCAGTGGGCAGGGCCTCACTGAAGCTTTCTTT
TRBV2	TRBD1	few	TRBJ1-2	CASSEWGTGDGGYTF	TGTGCCAGCAGTGAATGGGGGACAGGGGATGGTGGCTACACCTTC
TRBV15	TRBD1	.	TRBJ2-5	CATSSFGTGGQETQYF	TGTGCCACCAGCTCCTTCGGGACAGGGGGCCAAGAGACCCAGTACTTC
TRBV27	.	.	TRBJ1-1	CASSFGRFTEAFF	TGTGCCAGCAGTTTTGGGAGATTCACTGAAGCTTTCTTT
TRBV28	TRBD1	.	TRBJ1-4	CASSPPPRQGEVNEKLFF	TGTGCCAGCAGTCCTCCACCGCGACAGGGTGAGGTAAACGAAAAACTGTTTTTT
TRBV20-1	TRBD2	few	TRBJ2-7	CSAYSLSGGAYEQYF	TGCAGTGCCTATTCCCTCAGCGGGGGGGCCTACGAGCAGTACTTC
TRBV11-2	TRBD2	few	TRBJ2-3	CASSLVSGRSADTQYF	TGTGCCAGCAGCTTAGTGAGCGGGAGGTCGGCAGATACGCAGTATTTT
TRBV6-2/TRBV6-3	TRBD1	few	TRBJ1-6	CASTEPQGSSYNSPLHF	TGTGCCAGCACTGAGCCACAGGGGAGCTCCTATAATTCACCCCTCCACTTT
TRBV9	.	many	TRBJ1-1	CASSVAGAGTEAFF	TGTGCCAGCAGCGTAGCAGGGGCCGGCACTGAAGCTTTCTTT
TRBV20-1	TRBD2	many	TRBJ2-7	CSARAQTSGSVEQYF	TGCAGTGCTAGAGCTCAGACTAGCGGGAGTGTCGAGCAGTACTTC
TRBV7-2	.	many	TRBJ1-1	CASSLYPTGTEAFF	TGTGCCAGCAGCTTATATCCGACGGGAACTGAAGCTTTCTTT
TRBV4-1	.	few	TRBJ2-3	CASSQVVSGGLDTQYF	TGCGCCAGCAGCCAAGTTGTGTCGGGGGGCTTGGATACGCAGTATTTT
TRBV29-1	TRBD2	many	TRBJ2-1	CSAMGLAGGPWGNEQFF	TGCAGCGCTATGGGACTAGCGGGAGGGCCGTGGGGCAATGAGCAGTTCTTC
TRBV10-3	TRBD1	.	TRBJ2-7	CAISWDSSYEQYF	TGTGCCATCAGTTGGGACAGCTCCTACGAGCAGTACTTC
TRBV7-9	.	few	TRBJ1-4	CASSLAGGEKLFF	TGTGCCAGCAGCTTAGCCGGGGGTGAAAAACTGTTTTTT
TRBV28	.	many	TRBJ2-7	CASHPGNIHEQYF	TGTGCCAGTCACCCCGGAAATATCCACGAGCAGTACTTC
TRBV28	.	.	TRBJ1-4	CASSPGMKTEKLHF	TGTGCCAGCAGTCCCGGTATGAAAACCGAAAAACTGCATTTT
TRBV7-9	.	.	TRBJ2-3	CASSSEPLAYTDTQYF	TGTGCCAGCAGCTCAGAGCCACTGGCGTACACAGATACGCAGTATTTT
TRBV9	TRBD2	.	TRBJ2-3	CASSTSGGSTDTQYF	TGTGCCAGCAGCACTAGCGGGGGAAGCACAGATACGCAGTATTTT
TRBV29-1	.	.	TRBJ1-2	CSVEDPGRLTEGYTF	TGCAGCGTTGAAGATCCCGGGCGTCTAACGGAGGGCTACACCTTC
TRBV4-2	TRBD2	.	TRBJ2-3	CASSLDVLAGVADTQYF	TGTGCCAGCAGCCTGGACGTGCTAGCGGGAGTTGCAGATACGCAGTATTTT
TRBV24-1	TRBD2	.	TRBJ2-7	CATSDPRTSGIWEQYF	TGTGCCACCAGTGATCCCCGGACTAGCGGGATATGGGAGCAGTACTTC
TRBV25-1	.	.	TRBJ2-2	CASSGRGLMLNTGELFF	TGTGCCAGCAGTGGCCGGGGCCTGATGTTGAACACCGGGGAGCTGTTTTTT
TRBV28	.	many	TRBJ2-7	CASSALPTDEDYEQYF	TGTGCCAGCAGTGCCCTCCCGACAGATGAAGACTACGAGCAGTACTTC
TRBV27	.	.	TRBJ2-7	CASRGVEKLYEQYF	TGTGCCAGCCGAGGGGTAGAGAAGTTGTACGAGCAGTACTTC
TRBV4-1	.	.	TRBJ2-5	CASSQVQAVQETQYF	TGCGCCAGCAGCCAAGTGCAAGCGGTCCAAGAGACCCAGTACTTC
TRBV4-3	.	.	TRBJ2-5	CASSQDGTGETQYF	TGCGCCAGCAGCCAAGATGGAACCGGGGAGACCCAGTACTTC
TRBV7-6	TRBD1	many	TRBJ2-3	CASSLAGQGLTDTQYF	TGTGCCAGCAGCTTGGCGGGACAGGGACTCACAGATACGCAGTATTTT
TRBV5-1	.	once	TRBJ2-2	CASSLDPANTEELFF	TGCGCCAGCAGCTTGGACCCAGCAAACACCGAGGAGCTGTTTTTT
TRBV29-1	.	many	TRBJ2-3	CSGCRTGLTDTQYF	TGCAGCGGTTGCCGGACGGGCCTCACAGATACGCAGTATTTT
TRBV7-9	.	few	TRBJ1-2	CASSLAFGTAINYGYTF	TGTGCCAGCAGCTTAGCGTTCGGCACTGCCATCAACTATGGCTACACCTTC
TRBV12-3/TRBV12-4	.	few	TRBJ2-7	CASTPRVATGEQYF	TGTGCCAGCACCCCCCGGGTGGCGACCGGCGAGCAGTACTTC
TRBV6-2/TRBV6-3	.	few	TRBJ1-4	CASSLTRSGGHEKLFF	TGTGCCAGCAGTTTAACCCGTTCCGGAGGGCATGAAAAACTGTTTTTT
TRBV12-3/TRBV12-4	.	.	TRBJ2-5	CATSLDLRGTQETQYF	TGTGCCACCAGTTTGGACCTTAGGGGTACCCAAGAGACCCAGTACTTC
TRBV6-2/TRBV6-3	.	few	TRBJ2-5	CASSYSLAQETQYF	TGTGCCAGCAGTTACTCGTTAGCACAAGAGACCCAGTACTTC
TRBV4-1	TRBD1	many	TRBJ1-2	CASSQETGNYGYTF	TGCGCCAGCAGCCAAGAGACAGGGAACTATGGCTACACCTTC
TRBV7-9	.	many	TRBJ2-3	CASSRTSRSTDTQYF	TGTGCCAGCAGCCGGACCAGCCGGAGCACAGATACGCAGTATTTT
TRBV6-2/TRBV6-3	.	.	TRBJ2-2	CASSYGGELFF	TGTGCCAGCAGTTACGGCGGGGAGCTGTTTTTT
TRBV6-5	TRBD1	.	TRBJ1-3	CASRTRDSVGNTIYF	TGTGCCAGCAGGACCCGGGACAGCGTTGGAAACACCATATATTTT
TRBV29-1	TRBD1	many	TRBJ2-7	CSVDGKQGGEQYF	TGCAGCGTTGACGGGAAACAGGGGGGCGAGCAGTACTTC
TRBV30	.	.	TRBJ1-1	CAWSVPGEGTEAFF	TGTGCCTGGAGTGTTCCAGGGGAGGGCACTGAAGCTTTCTTT
TRBV28	.	.	TRBJ1-1	CASSLVGAVEAFF	TGTGCCAGCTCACTGGTGGGTGCCGTTGAAGCTTTCTTT
TRBV27	TRBD2	.	TRBJ2-3	CASSLLAGVGADTQYF	TGTGCCAGCAGTTTATTGGCGGGAGTGGGGGCAGATACGCAGTATTTT
TRBV19	TRBD2	.	TRBJ2-7	CASSIRLADPYKQYF	TGTGCCAGTAGTATACGGCTAGCGGATCCCTACAAGCAGTACTTC
TRBV4-3	TRBD2	many	TRBJ2-3	CASSQASGGTDTQYF	TGCGCCAGCAGCCAGGCTAGCGGGGGCACAGATACGCAGTATTTT
TRBV24-1	TRBD1	.	TRBJ1-6	CATSTWTGHHSPLHF	TGTGCCACCAGTACCTGGACAGGCCATCATTCACCCCTCCACTTT
TRBV27	.	.	TRBJ2-6	CASSFGSPSGANVLTF	TGTGCCAGCAGTTTCGGGTCTCCCTCTGGGGCCAACGTCCTGACTTTC
TRBV4-2	.	.	TRBJ2-7	CASSQGRGAGYEQYF	TGTGCCAGCAGCCAAGGAAGGGGGGCGGGCTACGAGCAGTACTTC